This T cell receptor beta chain was found in a study of CD8 T cells in ankylosing spondylitis. TCRdb independently ran MiXCR on the 5' RACE reads; one entry per CDR3 protein. This repertoire shows fewer than 200,000 distinct CDR3 sequences, 15% to 20% found once; its top ten account for roughly 4%. Germline loops: CDR1 SQVTM, CDR2 ANQGSEA. The CDR3 spans 12 residues. V lost 4 bases to trimming and J lost 3 bases, with 10 bases between them. J is TRBJ2-7 and V is TRBV29-1, with D unclear. This TCR derives from a male donor aged 10-29 years with ankylosing spondylitis or in good health (not recorded which). Material for sequencing was blood, either unsorted or a sorted T cell fraction (not recorded which). For the CDR3, the DNA is TGCAGCGTTGTTGTCTCAGGCTACGAGCAGTACTTC. Its translation is CSVVVSGYEQYF.